This T cell receptor beta chain stems from a study of regulatory T cells in long-lasting Graves disease. About the study: Duration of antithyroid drug therapy among newly diagnosed Graves' patients was under 3 months.

A remark on this clonotype: One end of the junction is discordant with germline, which a read error may explain.

The sample's time point: newly diagnosed GD, antithyroid drugs for less than 3 months. Generation of the TCR library employed RNA extracted from PBMCs. In Xi'an, China, an endocrinology department was the source of patients. According to the study, TCR beta libraries were built with iRepertoire HTBI primers and CDR3-region Arm-PCR. Each CDR3 protein is one row after TCRdb ran MiXCR on the multiplex PCR reads. The sample shows approximately 400,000 distinct CDR3 sequences, 14% to 15% of them seen only once. The same sample was also studied in work on T cells in Graves' hyperthyroidism and ophthalmopathy. Per that study: Researchers defined stable Graves' hyperthyroidism as no ophthalmopathy progression within 18 months. The study left out patients who had uncontrolled infection, other autoimmune disease, pregnancy or lactation.

The sequences come from peripheral blood mononuclear cells (PBMCs), collected at new diagnosis, from a patient treated with antithyroid drugs. This receptor was obtained from a woman between 25 and 40 years old with Graves disease.

CDR3 sequence: CASSEGGVSGSTIYF. The CDR3 nucleotides are TGTGCCAGCAGTGAAGGGGGGGTGTCTGGAAGCACCATATATTTT. The genes are TRBV6-1 and TRBJ1-3, with D maybe TRBD1 (5 bases). The CDR3 sequence is 15 residues long. Germline CDR1 is MNHNS and CDR2 is SASEGT.